This is a list of T cell receptor beta chains from one sample in a study of blood T cell repertoires in COVID-19. The assay was immunoSEQ multiplex PCR, and TCRdb's table has in-frame clones only and misses some. The data contain 120,000 to 150,000 clones, about 82% of them singletons. The sequencing sample was made of PBMCs or T cells enriched from blood (not recorded which). These receptors originate from a woman aged 35 to 49 who had recovered from COVID-19. The CDR3 runs from the conserved cysteine through the conserved F or W. D genes are given only for firm matches. Clone size is stated in some rows and not others, as once, few, many or a class when expanded.

d_call,v_call,j_call,clone_size,cdr3_aa,cdr3_nt
TRBD2,TRBV5-5,TRBJ2-7,NA,CASSLSLAGGSSYEQYF,TGTGCCAGCAGCTTGTCCTTAGCGGGGGGGAGCTCCTACGAGCAGTACTTC
NA,TRBV19,TRBJ1-5,NA,CASSIDPVREYSNQPQHF,TGTGCCAGTAGTATAGACCCTGTTAGAGAATATAGCAATCAGCCCCAGCATTTT
NA,TRBV11-2,TRBJ1-4,NA,CASSSRDSNEKLFF,TGTGCCAGCAGCTCCAGGGACTCTAATGAAAAACTGTTTTTT
TRBD2,TRBV3-1/TRBV3-2,TRBJ2-2,NA,CASSQASWLAEYTGELFF,TGTGCCAGCAGCCAAGCGAGTTGGCTAGCGGAATACACCGGGGAGCTGTTTTTT
NA,TRBV3-1/TRBV3-2,TRBJ2-3,NA,CASSPGHSPAQYF,TGTGCCAGCAGCCCCGGACACTCCCCAGCGCAGTATTTT
TRBD2,TRBV7-2,TRBJ2-4,once,CASVSSGGPQYF,TGTGCCAGCGTCTCTAGCGGGGGGCCTCAGTACTTC
TRBD1,TRBV5-1,TRBJ2-2,NA,CASSWDRVYTGELFF,TGCGCCAGCAGCTGGGACAGGGTTTACACCGGGGAGCTGTTTTTT
NA,TRBV5-4,TRBJ1-6,NA,CASSLAALGPTTTLHF,TGTGCCAGCAGCTTGGCGGCGTTGGGGCCAACCACGACCCTCCACTTT
NA,TRBV2,TRBJ1-6,NA,CASSKAVGHNSPLHF,TGTGCCAGCAGCAAGGCAGTGGGGCATAATTCACCCCTCCACTTT
TRBD1,TRBV9,TRBJ1-1,NA,CASSPGTGDAFF,TGTGCCAGCAGCCCTGGGACAGGGGATGCTTTCTTT
TRBD1,TRBV25-1,TRBJ1-1,NA,CASSEWDREAFF,TGTGCCAGCAGTGAATGGGACAGGGAAGCTTTCTTT
NA,TRBV5-6,TRBJ1-2,NA,CASINGGAPNYGYTF,TGTGCCAGCATCAACGGGGGGGCGCCGAACTATGGCTACACCTTC
NA,TRBV5-8,TRBJ1-2,NA,CASIGAGASFLLF,TGTGCCAGCATCGGGGCGGGGGCTAGTTTCCTCCTCTTC
TRBD1,TRBV30,TRBJ1-2,NA,CAWSSGTENYGYTF,TGTGCCTGGAGTTCCGGGACAGAGAACTATGGCTACACCTTC
TRBD2,TRBV29-1,TRBJ2-1,NA,CSVDVLAGVEQFF,TGCAGCGTTGATGTGCTAGCGGGAGTTGAGCAGTTCTTC
NA,TRBV29-1,TRBJ2-1,NA,CSAGTRGNEQFF,TGCAGCGCCGGAACCCGGGGCAATGAGCAGTTCTTC
NA,TRBV3-1/TRBV3-2,TRBJ2-1,NA,CASSQAADYEQFF,TGTGCCAGCAGCCAAGCGGCGGATTATGAGCAGTTCTTC
TRBD2,TRBV27,TRBJ2-3,NA,CASSSGLAGTDTQYF,TGTGCCAGCAGTTCGGGACTAGCGGGGACAGATACGCAGTATTTT
TRBD1,TRBV7-9,TRBJ1-1,NA,CASSLLGQGLNTEAFF,TGTGCCAGCAGCTTACTGGGACAGGGATTGAACACTGAAGCTTTCTTT
TRBD1,TRBV2,TRBJ2-7,NA,CASSGWDRDSYEQYF,TGTGCCAGCAGTGGTTGGGACAGGGACTCCTACGAGCAGTACTTC
NA,TRBV9,TRBJ1-2,NA,CASSEVRELYGYTF,TGTGCCAGCAGCGAAGTCAGGGAACTCTATGGCTACACCTTC
NA,TRBV12-3/TRBV12-4,TRBJ2-7,few,CASRQSYEQYF,TGTGCCAGCAGGCAGTCCTACGAGCAGTACTTC
NA,TRBV11-2,TRBJ1-3,NA,CASSLVGGVVENTIYF,TGTGCCAGCAGCTTAGTAGGCGGGGTGGTAGAAAACACCATATATTTT
NA,TRBV7-9,TRBJ1-1,NA,CASSLASGGRITEAFF,TGTGCCAGCAGCTTAGCGTCGGGGGGGCGCATCACTGAAGCTTTCTTT
TRBD1,TRBV10-3,TRBJ1-6,many,CAISEIALTGDGSPLHF,TGTGCCATCAGTGAGATAGCCCTTACAGGGGACGGTTCACCCCTCCACTTT
NA,TRBV12-3/TRBV12-4,TRBJ1-2,NA,CASSPGRTYGYTF,TGTGCCAGCAGCCCTGGACGGACATATGGCTACACCTTC
NA,TRBV29-1,TRBJ2-1,NA,CSVVGGSSYNEQFF,TGCAGCGTTGTTGGGGGGAGCTCCTACAATGAGCAGTTCTTC
TRBD1,TRBV2,TRBJ1-1,once,CASRTGGTEAFF,TGTGCCAGCAGGACAGGGGGCACTGAAGCTTTCTTT
TRBD1,TRBV11-2,TRBJ1-4,once,CASSLEVGGEEKLFF,TGTGCCAGCAGCTTAGAGGTAGGGGGCGAAGAAAAACTGTTTTTT
NA,TRBV5-4,TRBJ2-1,NA,CASSLTGTPNEQFF,TGTGCCAGCAGCTTGACGGGGACTCCAAATGAGCAGTTCTTC
NA,TRBV29-1,TRBJ1-1,NA,CSAMRTLGGNPEAFF,TGCAGCGCCATGAGAACCCTCGGGGGGAACCCTGAAGCTTTCTTT
NA,TRBV7-9,TRBJ1-2,NA,CASSLPRAGDRGYTF,TGTGCCAGCAGCTTACCAAGGGCAGGGGATCGAGGCTACACCTTC
TRBD1,TRBV7-9,TRBJ2-3,NA,CASSLGDRDYTDTQYF,TGTGCCAGCAGCTTAGGGGACAGGGACTACACAGATACGCAGTATTTT
TRBD2,TRBV7-3,TRBJ2-1,once,CASSPNRTSGGFRSYNEQFF,TGTGCCAGCAGCCCCAACAGGACTAGCGGGGGCTTCCGCTCCTACAATGAGCAGTTCTTC
TRBD2,TRBV11-2,TRBJ2-7,NA,CASSLGFGTSRYEQYF,TGTGCCAGCAGCTTAGGTTTTGGGACTAGTAGGTACGAGCAGTACTTC
NA,TRBV7-8,TRBJ2-1,once,CASSRKARELEQFF,TGTGCCAGCAGCCGCAAGGCCAGGGAACTTGAGCAGTTCTTC
NA,TRBV7-9,TRBJ1-2,NA,CASSLAGLTANYGYTF,TGTGCCAGCAGCTTAGCGGGCCTGACAGCTAACTATGGCTACACCTTC
NA,TRBV10-3,TRBJ1-1,NA,CATAGAGNTEAFF,TGTGCCACGGCAGGGGCAGGGAACACTGAAGCTTTCTTT
TRBD1,TRBV19,TRBJ2-1,NA,CASSIPGQAMEQFF,TGTGCCAGTAGTATACCTGGACAGGCTATGGAGCAGTTCTTC
TRBD2,TRBV13,TRBJ2-7,NA,CASSRGLARGEQYF,TGTGCCAGCAGCAGGGGACTAGCGAGAGGCGAGCAGTACTTC
TRBD1,TRBV2,TRBJ2-1,NA,CASSSGQGAYNEQFF,TGTGCCAGCAGTTCCGGACAGGGTGCCTACAATGAGCAGTTCTTC
NA,TRBV5-1,TRBJ1-2,NA,CASRLTADYGYTF,TGCGCCAGCAGACTGACTGCAGACTATGGCTACACCTTC
NA,TRBV20-1,TRBJ2-2,NA,CSASRIQNTGELFF,TGCAGTGCTAGTCGCATACAGAACACCGGGGAGCTGTTTTTT
TRBD2,TRBV19,TRBJ2-3,NA,CASRGVAGDPDTQYF,TGTGCCAGTAGGGGCGTAGCGGGAGATCCAGATACGCAGTATTTT
TRBD2,TRBV11-2,TRBJ2-3,NA,CASSLDWLAGGQTDTQYF,TGTGCCAGCAGCTTAGACTGGCTAGCGGGAGGGCAAACAGATACGCAGTATTTT